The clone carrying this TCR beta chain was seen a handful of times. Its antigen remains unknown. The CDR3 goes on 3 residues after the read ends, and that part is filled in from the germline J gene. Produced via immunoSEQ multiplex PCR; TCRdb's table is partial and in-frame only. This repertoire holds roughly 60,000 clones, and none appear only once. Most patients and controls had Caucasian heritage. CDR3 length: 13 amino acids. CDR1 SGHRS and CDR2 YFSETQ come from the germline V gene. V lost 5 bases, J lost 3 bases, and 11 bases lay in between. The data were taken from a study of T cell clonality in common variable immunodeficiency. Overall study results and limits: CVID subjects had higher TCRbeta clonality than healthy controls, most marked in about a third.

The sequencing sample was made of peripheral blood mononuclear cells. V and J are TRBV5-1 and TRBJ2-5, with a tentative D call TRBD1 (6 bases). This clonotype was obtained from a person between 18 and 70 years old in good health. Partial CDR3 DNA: TGCGCCAGCAGAACAGGGCCCGAAGAGACC. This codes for CASRTGPEET. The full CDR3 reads CASRTGPEETQYF.